The TCR beta chain described here comes from a study of blood T cell repertoires in COVID-19. Looking at the study overall: PBMCs, B-cell-depleted T cells, or T cells were the source of the cDNA or gDNA that made up the material.

There are a few counts of this clone. In the source study's methods: Nucleated cell number was recorded as an estimate derived from reference gene primer amplification. Sequenced by immunoSEQ multiplex PCR; TCRdb stores in-frame clones only, minus some. That table supplies the V and J calls and clone size; D and trimming were determined from the DNA. The sample contains tens of thousands of clones, about 93% of which appear only once. This CDR3 comprises 11 residues. Per the germline V gene, CDR1 is LGHDT and CDR2 is YNNKEL (reference sequence). Trimming shortened V by 6 bases and J by 7 bases, and 6 bases separated the two germline ends.

The sample comprised peripheral blood. This sequence originates from a man between 65 and 79 years old with active COVID-19. The J gene is TRBJ1-4, the V gene TRBV3-1 (or the pseudogene TRBV3-2); D is perhaps TRBD1 (6 bases). For the CDR3, the DNA is TGTGCCAGCAGAGGGGGTGAAAAACTGTTTTTT. Amino acid sequence: CASRGGEKLFF.